Presented here are 7 T cell receptor beta chains from one specimen sequenced in a study of regulatory T cells in long-lasting Graves disease. Time point denoted: newly diagnosed GD, antithyroid drugs for less than 3 months. There was RNA extracted from PBMCs, and the TCR library was made from it. Assembly of TCR beta libraries relied on iRepertoire HTBI primers together with Arm-PCR of CDR3 regions. One entry per CDR3 protein results from TCRdb running MiXCR on the multiplex PCR reads. The table records some 600,000 distinct CDR3 sequences, 15% to 20% of them present only once. The data also belong to a second study, concerning T cells in Graves' hyperthyroidism and ophthalmopathy.

This material consisted of peripheral blood mononuclear cells (PBMCs), taken at new diagnosis, from a patient treated with antithyroid drugs. The receptors derive from a young man with Graves disease.

This clonotype was seen many times. The CDR3 nucleotides are TGTGCCAGCAGGCCGCCTAGCGGGACGGTAGATACGCAGTATTTT. It specifies CASRPPSGTVDTQYF. The rearrangement links TRBV12-3 or TRBV12-4 to TRBJ2-3, with 9 bases fitting TRBD2. The CDR3 is 15 residues long. V was pared by 6 bases and J by 5 bases, with 9 bases of the junction left unmatched.

This clonotype has just a few counts. The J gene is TRBJ1-5, the V gene TRBV28; TRBD1 matches at 7 bases. Germline V gene sequence: CDR1 MDHEN, CDR2 SYDVKM. The J segment lost 4 bases and the V segment lost 6 bases, leaving 6 bases of the junction unmatched. This CDR3 comprises 14 residues. The CDR3 spells CASSRRTGNQPQHF. The CDR3 bases are TGTGCCAGCAGCCGAAGGACAGGTAATCAGCCCCAGCATTTT.

Note on this clonotype: A much larger clone differs from this one at a single base, so this may be a read error. This chain joins TRBV9 and TRBJ2-1, with D maybe TRBD2 (5 bases). The CDR3 runs 15 residues. Germline CDR1 SGDLS, CDR2 YYNGEE. Here the CDR3 reads CTSSVGINAYNEQFF. CDR3 in DNA: TGTACCAGCAGCGTCGGGATTAATGCGTACAATGAGCAGTTCTTC.

This clonotype was counted at least ten times. V and J are TRBV7-9 and TRBJ2-7, with 11 bases lining up with TRBD2. With V trimmed by 9 bases and J by 1 base, 14 bases remained unmatched. Germline loops: CDR1 SEHNR, CDR2 FQNEAQ (reference sequence). This CDR3 has 17 amino acids. As DNA, the CDR3 is TGTGCCAGGATGGGCGTCTCTAGCGGGAGGATTTCCTACGAGCAGTACTTC. It yields the protein CARMGVSSGRISYEQYF.

This clonotype showed up many times. V is TRBV7-9 and J is TRBJ2-5; D is unresolved. CDR3 length: 15 amino acids. CDR1 and CDR2 (germline): SEHNR, FQNEAQ (reference sequence). Trimming cost V 1 base and J 1 base, with 10 bases left between them. The CDR3 DNA reads as TGTGCCAGCAGCTTAGAGCTCGGCGGCCAAGAGACCCAGTACTTC. Protein sequence: CASSLELGGQETQYF.

V is TRBV5-4 and J is TRBJ2-1, with D tentatively TRBD2 (5 bases). The CDR3 length is 15 residues. Germline V gene lookup returns CDR1 SGHNT and CDR2 YYREEE (reference sequence). Trimming removed 4 bases at V and 7 bases at J, with 18 bases between. Here the CDR3 DNA reads TGTGCCAGCAGCCCGCCCCCGGGAATGGGGAATGAGCAGTTCTTC. Protein sequence: CASSPPPGMGNEQFF.

This clonotype showed up many times. This chain uses TRBV12-3 or TRBV12-4 with TRBJ2-1, with a possible D match to TRBD2 (5 bases). Between the trimmed V and J ends, which lost 5 bases and 8 bases, there was a span of 22 bases. The CDR3 is 16 amino acids. In DNA, the CDR3 is TGTGCCAGCAGTCTCCAACTAGTACGGCTCCCACATGAGCAGTTCTTC. Translating it yields CASSLQLVRLPHEQFF.